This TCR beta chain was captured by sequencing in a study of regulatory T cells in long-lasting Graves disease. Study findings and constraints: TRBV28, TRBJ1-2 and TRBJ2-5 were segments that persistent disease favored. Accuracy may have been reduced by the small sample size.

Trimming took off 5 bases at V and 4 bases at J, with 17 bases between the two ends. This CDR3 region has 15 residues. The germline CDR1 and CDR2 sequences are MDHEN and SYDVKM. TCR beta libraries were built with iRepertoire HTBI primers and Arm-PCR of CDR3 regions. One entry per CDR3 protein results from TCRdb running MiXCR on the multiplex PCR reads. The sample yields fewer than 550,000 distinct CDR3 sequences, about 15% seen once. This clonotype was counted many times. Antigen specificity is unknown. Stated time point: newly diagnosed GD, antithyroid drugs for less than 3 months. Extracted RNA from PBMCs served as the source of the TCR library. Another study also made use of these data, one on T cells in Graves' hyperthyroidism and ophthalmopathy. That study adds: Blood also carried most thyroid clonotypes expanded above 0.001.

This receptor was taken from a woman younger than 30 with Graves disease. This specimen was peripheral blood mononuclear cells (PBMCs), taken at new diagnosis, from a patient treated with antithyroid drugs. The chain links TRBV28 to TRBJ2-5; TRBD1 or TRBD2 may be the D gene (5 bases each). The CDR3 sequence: CASSQPGRLPETQYF. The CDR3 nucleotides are TGTGCCAGCAGTCAACCGGGACGGCTCCCAGAGACCCAGTACTTC.